This T cell receptor beta chain was recovered during a study of regulatory T cells in long-lasting Graves disease. Study-level results: Compared with new cases, persistent Graves' patients showed reduced TCR diversity.

The CDR3 spans 14 residues. Germline V gene lookup returns CDR1 LGHDT and CDR2 YNNKEL (reference sequence). V was pared by 1 base and J by 6 bases, with 6 bases of the junction left unmatched. This clonotype has ten or more counts. Its antigen is unknown. Through Arm-PCR of CDR3 regions and iRepertoire HTBI primers, TCR beta libraries were built. TCRdb re-called the multiplex PCR reads with MiXCR, one entry per CDR3 protein. Here the sample spans hundreds of thousands of distinct CDR3 sequences, 16% being singletons. Regarding time point: newly diagnosed GD, antithyroid drugs for less than 3 months. Extracted RNA from PBMCs served as the source of the TCR library. The same data also contributed to another study, on T cells in Graves' hyperthyroidism and ophthalmopathy. This second study says: Using 13 V-J features, a model discriminated ophthalmopathy from stable hyperthyroidism.

This chain links TRBV3-1 with TRBJ2-7; 7 bases map to TRBD1. The specimen comprised peripheral blood mononuclear cells (PBMCs), sampled at new diagnosis, from a patient treated with antithyroid drugs. This receptor was identified in a man aged 35-49 years with Graves disease. The CDR3 region is CASSQGYRGGEQYF. DNA for the CDR3: TGTGCCAGCAGCCAAGGATACAGGGGTGGCGAGCAGTACTTC.